Sequencing of this T cell receptor (beta chain) was carried out in a study of CD8 T cells in Susac syndrome (dated by TCRdb to the late 2010s). Study-level background: Of the Susac syndrome patients who were sequenced, fewer than ten were in clinical remission while roughly six had clinically active disease. CD8+ T cell repertoire clonality was compared between about a dozen healthy donors, some 14 Susac syndrome patients and approximately 15 multiple sclerosis patients. Whether CD8+ T cell activation and differentiation in Susac syndrome was antigen driven was tested using repertoire sequencing. At the time of blood withdrawal, Susac syndrome patients were either therapy-naive, taking corticosteroids (with some also receiving IVIg), or on IVIg alone.

Peripheral blood CD8+ and CD4+ T cells from healthy donors, Susac syndrome patients and multiple sclerosis patients were profiled using high-throughput TCR beta sequencing. The Susac syndrome patients fulfilled recently defined diagnostic criteria for either definite or probable disease. Bulk CD8+ and CD4+ T cells were purified by magnetic negative isolation, while CD8+ TEMRA cells were enriched using FACS. Blood was drawn into EDTA tubes, processed within 24 hours, and PBMCs were isolated by density gradient centrifugation. PBMCs destined for TCR sequencing were cryopreserved in liquid nitrogen and later thawed in a 37 °C water bath. A purity of at least 90% was achieved for sorted or isolated CD4+, CD8+ and CD8+ TEMRA cells. Study-wide conclusions, independent of this receptor: Susac syndrome CD8+ repertoires showed clonal expansion, highest in CD8+ TEMRA cells and greater in clinically active than remitting patients. The number of individuals in the TCR sequencing and HLA analysis was recognized as being relatively small. Some 15 and five Susac-specific public clones were found in the total CD8+ and CD8+ TEMRA repertoires, respectively.

Trimming takes 1 base from V and 3 bases from J, and the germline ends sit 7 bases apart. The CDR3 numbers 13 residues from cysteine through phenylalanine. The sequence is cut down to CDR3 DNA, 39 bases in frame from base 1. From a lookup of the germline V gene, CDR1 and CDR2 are SGDLS and YYNGEE. RNA was extracted using the RNeasy kit, and roughly 0.45 to 1 microgram was reverse transcribed with random hexamers. The immunoSEQ multiplex PCR assay, covering 54 Vbeta and 13 Jbeta segments, was used to amplify TCR beta CDR3 regions. To correct PCR amplification bias, a synthetic template baseline was used for both primer optimization and computational correction. The study's processing was this. Reads were annotated to V, D and J genes per IMGT and analyzed with immunoSEQ Analyzer, keeping only productive sequences. Clonality was calculated as one minus the Shannon entropy normalized by log2 of the number of productive unique sequences. Public and private clones were assessed among the 100 most prevalent clones of each patient and control. Susac-specific clones were defined as absent from healthy and MS cohorts, over a thousand published viral clones and other ImmuneACCESS disease sequences. The raw public reads went through TCRdb reprocessing: fastp at Q25, MiXCR clone calling, in-frame beta chains kept. Here each entry gathers all rows of one CDR3 protein and keeps the most common genes and DNA. For this entry, the V and J calls and clone size follow TCRdb and not the study's own pipeline. The sample includes some 200,000 distinct CDR3 sequences, with approximately 95% observed a single time. The top ten constitute approximately 0.16% of the sample.

As to this clonotype: The target of this receptor is not known. The sample holds no much larger clone one base away, and base qualities are not on file.

The V and J genes are TRBV9 and TRBJ1-2; D gene: possibly TRBD1, on 6 matching bases. Sequencing used CD8+ T cells from PBMCs. This TCR came from a human donor with Susac syndrome. The sequenced DNA: TGTGCCAGCAGCGTAACAGGGCACTATGGCTACACCTTC. Translated, it gives CASSVTGHYGYTF.